These 3 T cell receptor beta chains came from one sample sequenced in a study of blood T cell repertoires in COVID-19. Generated by immunoSEQ multiplex PCR, the TCRdb table keeps only in-frame clones and is missing some. Of hundreds of thousands of clones in the sample, roughly 79% were seen once. Sequenced sample: peripheral blood. Receptors originate from a woman over 75 with acute or convalescent COVID-19.

The V call is TRBV6-2 or TRBV6-3, the J call TRBJ2-3; 9 positions agree with TRBD1. V shed 5 bases and J 0 bases; nucleotides not matched to a gene: 6. This CDR3 is built from 16 residues. Germline V lookup: CDR1 MNHEY, CDR2 SVGEGT. Here the CDR3 reads CASSGTGGWSTDTQYF. The CDR3 region has the DNA TGTGCCAGCAGTGGAACAGGGGGCTGGAGCACAGATACGCAGTATTTT.

The table lists this clone with a count of one. The chain combines TRBV7-9 with TRBJ1-3, with D unclear. Germline assignment: CDR1 SEHNR and CDR2 FQNEAQ (reference sequence). Trimming took off 3 bases at V and 0 bases at J, with 6 bases between the two ends. The CDR3 length is 14 residues. Here the CDR3 DNA reads TGTGCCAGCAGCTTCTGGAGCTCTGGAAACACCATATATTTT. Protein product: CASSFWSSGNTIYF.

Of note for this clone: The germline gene is not matched at one end of the junction; a read error may be the cause. The chain links TRBV13 to TRBJ1-1; D may be TRBD1 (5 bases). Germline V gene data show CDR1 as PRHDT and CDR2 as FYEKMQ (reference sequence). The CDR3 has 14 residues. The CDR3 sequence: CASRLAQGNTEAFF. CDR3 nucleotides: TGTGCCAGCAGATTAGCGCAGGGGAACACTGAAGCTTTCTTT. The full variable domain, its missing parts supplied by reference TRBV13 and TRBJ1-1, is AAGVIQSPRHLIKEKRETATLKCYPIPRHDTVYWYQQGPGQDPQFLISFYEKMQSDKGSIPDRFSAQQFSDYHSELNMSSLELGDSALYFCASRLAQGNTEAFFGQGTRLTVV.